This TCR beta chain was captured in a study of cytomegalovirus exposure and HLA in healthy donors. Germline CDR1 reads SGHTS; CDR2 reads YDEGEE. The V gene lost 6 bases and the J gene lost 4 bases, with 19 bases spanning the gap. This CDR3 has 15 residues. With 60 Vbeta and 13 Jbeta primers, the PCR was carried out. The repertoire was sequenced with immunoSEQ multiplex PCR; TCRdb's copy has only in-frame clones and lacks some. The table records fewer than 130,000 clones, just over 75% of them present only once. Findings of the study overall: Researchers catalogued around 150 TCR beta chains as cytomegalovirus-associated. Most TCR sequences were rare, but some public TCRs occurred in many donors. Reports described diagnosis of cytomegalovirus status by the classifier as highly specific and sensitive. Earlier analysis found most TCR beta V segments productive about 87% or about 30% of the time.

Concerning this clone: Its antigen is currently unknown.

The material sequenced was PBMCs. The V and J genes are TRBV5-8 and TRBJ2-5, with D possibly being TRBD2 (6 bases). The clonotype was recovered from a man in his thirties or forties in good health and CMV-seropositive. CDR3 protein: CASNPGVRGTETQYF. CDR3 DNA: TGTGCCAGCAACCCCGGGGTTCGGGGGACAGAGACCCAGTACTTC. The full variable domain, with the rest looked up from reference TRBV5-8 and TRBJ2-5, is EAGVTQSPTHLIKTRGQQATLRCSPISGHTSVYWYQQALGLGLQFLLWYDEGEERNRGNFPPRFSGRQFPNYSSELNVNALELEDSALYLCASNPGVRGTETQYFGPGTRLLVL.